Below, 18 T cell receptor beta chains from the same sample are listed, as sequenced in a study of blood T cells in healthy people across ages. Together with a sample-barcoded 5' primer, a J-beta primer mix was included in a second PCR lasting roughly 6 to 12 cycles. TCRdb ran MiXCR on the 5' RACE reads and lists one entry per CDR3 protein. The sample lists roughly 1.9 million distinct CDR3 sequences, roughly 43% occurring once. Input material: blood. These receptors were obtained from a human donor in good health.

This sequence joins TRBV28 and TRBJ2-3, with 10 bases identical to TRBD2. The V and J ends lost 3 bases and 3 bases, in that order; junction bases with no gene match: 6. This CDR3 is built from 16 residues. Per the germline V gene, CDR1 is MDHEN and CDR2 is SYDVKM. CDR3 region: CASSFQAGGHTDTQYF. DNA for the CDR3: TGTGCCAGCAGTTTTCAAGCGGGGGGGCATACAGATACGCAGTATTTT.

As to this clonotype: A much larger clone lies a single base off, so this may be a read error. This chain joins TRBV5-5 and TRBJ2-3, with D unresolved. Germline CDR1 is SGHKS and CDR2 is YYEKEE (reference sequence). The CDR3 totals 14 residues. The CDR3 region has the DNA TGTGCCAACAGCACCGGACCCAGCCGAGATACGCAGTATTTT. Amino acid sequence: CANSTGPSRDTQYF.

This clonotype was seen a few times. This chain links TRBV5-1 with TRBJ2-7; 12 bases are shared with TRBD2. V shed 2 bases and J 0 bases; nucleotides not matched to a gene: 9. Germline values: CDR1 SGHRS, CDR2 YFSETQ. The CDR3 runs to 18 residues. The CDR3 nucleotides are TGCGCCAGCAGCTTCCAACTAGCGGGGGGCCTAAGCTCCTACGAGCAGTACTTC. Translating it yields CASSFQLAGGLSSYEQYF.

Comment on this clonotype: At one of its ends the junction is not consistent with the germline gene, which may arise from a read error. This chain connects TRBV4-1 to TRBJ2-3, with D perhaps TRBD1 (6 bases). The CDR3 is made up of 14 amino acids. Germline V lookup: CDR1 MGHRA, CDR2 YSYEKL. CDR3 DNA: TGCGCCAGCAGCCATGACAGGTCCACAGATTCGCAGTATTTT. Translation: CASSHDRSTDSQYF.

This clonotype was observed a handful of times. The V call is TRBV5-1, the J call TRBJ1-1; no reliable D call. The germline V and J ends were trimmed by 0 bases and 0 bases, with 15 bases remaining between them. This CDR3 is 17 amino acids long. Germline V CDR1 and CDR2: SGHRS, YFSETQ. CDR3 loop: CASSLAQRPGMNTEAFF. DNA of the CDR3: TGCGCCAGCAGCTTGGCCCAGCGTCCGGGCATGAACACTGAAGCTTTCTTT.

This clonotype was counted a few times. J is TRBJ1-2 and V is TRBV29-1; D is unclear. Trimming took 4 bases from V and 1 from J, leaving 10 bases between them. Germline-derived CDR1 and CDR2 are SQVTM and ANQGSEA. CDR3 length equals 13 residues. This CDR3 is CSVGRVLNYGYTF. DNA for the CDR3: TGCAGCGTTGGTAGGGTTCTTAACTATGGCTACACCTTC.

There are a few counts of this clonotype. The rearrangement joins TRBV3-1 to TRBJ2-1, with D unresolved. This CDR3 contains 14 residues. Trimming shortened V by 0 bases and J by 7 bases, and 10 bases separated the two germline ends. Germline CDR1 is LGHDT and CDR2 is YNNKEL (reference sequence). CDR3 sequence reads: CASSQDFRLNEQFF. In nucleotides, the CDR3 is TGTGCCAGCAGCCAAGATTTTAGGCTAAATGAGCAGTTCTTC.

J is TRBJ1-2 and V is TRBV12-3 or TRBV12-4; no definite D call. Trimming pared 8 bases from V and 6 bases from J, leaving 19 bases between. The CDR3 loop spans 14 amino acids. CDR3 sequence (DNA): TGTGCCAGCGGGCCCGGGCCCCTTGCTAATGGCTACACCTTC. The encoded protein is CASGPGPLANGYTF.

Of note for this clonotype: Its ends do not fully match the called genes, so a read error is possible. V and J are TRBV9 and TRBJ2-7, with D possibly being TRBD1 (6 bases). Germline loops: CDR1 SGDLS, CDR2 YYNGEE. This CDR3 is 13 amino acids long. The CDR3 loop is CASSLTDSYERYF. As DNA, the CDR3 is TGTGCCAGCAGCCTAACGGACAGCTACGAGCGGTACTTC.

DNA for the CDR3: TGTGCCAGCAGCCAAGCCGACAGGAACCACGAGCAGTACTTC. It is translated as CASSQADRNHEQYF. The chain links TRBV3-1 to TRBJ2-7, with a possible D match to TRBD1 (6 bases). This CDR3 contains 14 residues. The V end was cut by 1 base, the J end by 5 bases, with 12 bases between. The germline V gene has CDR1 LGHDT and CDR2 YNNKEL (reference sequence).

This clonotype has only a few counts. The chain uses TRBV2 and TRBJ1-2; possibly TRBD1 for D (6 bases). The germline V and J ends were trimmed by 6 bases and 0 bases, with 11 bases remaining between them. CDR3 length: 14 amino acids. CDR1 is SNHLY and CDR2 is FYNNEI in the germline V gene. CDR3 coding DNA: TGTGCCAGCAGGCAGGGACAAGCTAACTATGGCTACACCTTC. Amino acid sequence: CASRQGQANYGYTF.

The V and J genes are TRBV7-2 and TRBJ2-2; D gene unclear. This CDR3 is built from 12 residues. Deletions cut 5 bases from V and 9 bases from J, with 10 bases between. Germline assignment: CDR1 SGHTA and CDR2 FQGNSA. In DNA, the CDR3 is TGTGCCAGCAGCCCCCCCCGTCGGGAGCTGTTTTTT. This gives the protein CASSPPRRELFF. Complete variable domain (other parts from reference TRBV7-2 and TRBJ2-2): GAGVSQSPSNKVTEKGKDVELRCDPISGHTALYWYRQSLGQGLEFLIYFQGNSAPDKSGLPSDRFSAERTGGSVSTLTIQRTQQEDSAVYLCASSPPRRELFFGEGSRLTVL.

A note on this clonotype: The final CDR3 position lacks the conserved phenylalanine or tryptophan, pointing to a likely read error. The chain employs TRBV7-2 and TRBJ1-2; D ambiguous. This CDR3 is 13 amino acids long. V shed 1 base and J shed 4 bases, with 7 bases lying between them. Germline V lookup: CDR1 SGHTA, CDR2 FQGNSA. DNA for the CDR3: TGTGCCAGCAGCTTAGTCATCCCCTATGGCTACACCCTC. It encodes CASSLVIPYGYTL.

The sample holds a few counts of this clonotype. As DNA, the CDR3 is TGCAGTGCAAGGACAGGGCCGGAAAAACTGTTTTTT. Translation gives CSARTGPEKLFF. V usage is TRBV20-1 and J usage is TRBJ1-4, with 8 nucleotides matching TRBD1. Germline-derived CDR1 and CDR2 are DFQATT and SNEGSKA (reference sequence). The CDR3 covers 12 residues. J gave up 8 bases and V 6 bases, and 5 bases lay outside the gene matches.

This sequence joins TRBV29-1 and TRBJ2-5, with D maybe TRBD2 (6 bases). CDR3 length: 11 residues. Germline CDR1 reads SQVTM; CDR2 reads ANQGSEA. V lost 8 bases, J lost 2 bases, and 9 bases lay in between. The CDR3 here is CSSGVQETQYF. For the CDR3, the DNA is TGCAGCTCGGGGGTTCAAGAGACCCAGTACTTC.

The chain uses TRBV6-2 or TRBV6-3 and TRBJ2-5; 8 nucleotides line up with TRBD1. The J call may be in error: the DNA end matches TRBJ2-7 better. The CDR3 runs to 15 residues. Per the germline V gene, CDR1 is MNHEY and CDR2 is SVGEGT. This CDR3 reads CARVGQGGLYYEQYF. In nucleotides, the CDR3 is TGTGCCAGAGTTGGACAGGGTGGACTTTACTACGAGCAGTACTTC.

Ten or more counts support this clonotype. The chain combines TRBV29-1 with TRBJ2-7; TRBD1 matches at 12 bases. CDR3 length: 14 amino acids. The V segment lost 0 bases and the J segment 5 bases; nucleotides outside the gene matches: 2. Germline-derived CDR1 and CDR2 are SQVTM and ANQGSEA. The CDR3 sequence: CSVEDGTGGDEQYF. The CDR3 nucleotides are TGCAGCGTTGAAGACGGGACAGGGGGCGACGAGCAGTACTTC.

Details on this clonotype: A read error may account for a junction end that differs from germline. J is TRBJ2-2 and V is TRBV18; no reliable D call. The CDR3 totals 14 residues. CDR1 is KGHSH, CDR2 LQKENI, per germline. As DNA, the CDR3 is TGTGCCAGCCCACCTGGGCCGAACACCGGGGAGCTGTTTTTT. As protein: CASPPGPNTGELFF.